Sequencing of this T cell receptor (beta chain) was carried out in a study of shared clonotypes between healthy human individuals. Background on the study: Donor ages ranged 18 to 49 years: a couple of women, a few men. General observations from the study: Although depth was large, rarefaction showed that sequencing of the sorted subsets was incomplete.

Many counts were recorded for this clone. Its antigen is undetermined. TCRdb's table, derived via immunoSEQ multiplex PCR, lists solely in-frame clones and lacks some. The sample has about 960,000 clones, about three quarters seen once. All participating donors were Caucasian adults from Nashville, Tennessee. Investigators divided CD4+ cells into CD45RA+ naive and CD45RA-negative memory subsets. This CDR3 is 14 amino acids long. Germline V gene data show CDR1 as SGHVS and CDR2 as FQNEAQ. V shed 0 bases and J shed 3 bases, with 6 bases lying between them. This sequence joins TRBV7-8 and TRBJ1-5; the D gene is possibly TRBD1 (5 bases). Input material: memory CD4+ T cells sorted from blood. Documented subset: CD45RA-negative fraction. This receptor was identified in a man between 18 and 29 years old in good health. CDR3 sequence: CASSLAGVNQPQHF. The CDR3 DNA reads TGTGCCAGCAGCTTAGCAGGGGTCAATCAGCCCCAGCATTTT.